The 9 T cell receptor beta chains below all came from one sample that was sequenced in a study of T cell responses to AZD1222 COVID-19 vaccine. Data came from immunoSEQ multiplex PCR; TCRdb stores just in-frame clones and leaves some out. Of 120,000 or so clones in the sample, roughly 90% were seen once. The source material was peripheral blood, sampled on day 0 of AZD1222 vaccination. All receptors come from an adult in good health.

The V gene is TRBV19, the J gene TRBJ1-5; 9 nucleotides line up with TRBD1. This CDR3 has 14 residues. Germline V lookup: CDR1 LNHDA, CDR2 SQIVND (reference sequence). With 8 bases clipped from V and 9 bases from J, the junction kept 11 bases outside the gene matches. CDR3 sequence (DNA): TGTGCCAGTTTGGGTGGGACAGGGCTTAGGCCCCAGCATTTT. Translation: CASLGGTGLRPQHF.

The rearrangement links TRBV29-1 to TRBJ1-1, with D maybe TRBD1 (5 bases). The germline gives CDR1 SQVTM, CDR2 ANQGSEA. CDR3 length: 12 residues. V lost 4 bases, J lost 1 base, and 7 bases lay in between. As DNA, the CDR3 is TGCAGCGTTGTGACAGCGAACACTGAAGCTTTCTTT. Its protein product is CSVVTANTEAFF.

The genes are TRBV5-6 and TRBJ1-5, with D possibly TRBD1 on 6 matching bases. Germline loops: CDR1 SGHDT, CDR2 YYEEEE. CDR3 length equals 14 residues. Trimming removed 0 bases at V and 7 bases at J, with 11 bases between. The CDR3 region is CASSLEGVRQPQHF. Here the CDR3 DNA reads TGTGCCAGCAGCTTGGAGGGGGTGCGCCAGCCCCAGCATTTT.

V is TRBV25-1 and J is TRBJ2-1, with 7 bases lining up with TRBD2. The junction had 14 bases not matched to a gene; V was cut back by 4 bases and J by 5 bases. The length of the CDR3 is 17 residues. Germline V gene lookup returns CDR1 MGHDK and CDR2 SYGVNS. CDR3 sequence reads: CASSGNSMAGAHNEQFF. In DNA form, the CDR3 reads TGTGCCAGCAGTGGAAACAGTATGGCGGGAGCCCACAATGAGCAGTTCTTC.

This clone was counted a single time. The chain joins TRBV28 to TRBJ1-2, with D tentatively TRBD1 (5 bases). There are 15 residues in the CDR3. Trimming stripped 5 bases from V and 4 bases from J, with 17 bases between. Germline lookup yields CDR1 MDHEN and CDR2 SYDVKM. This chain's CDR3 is CASSRGDSLGYGYTF. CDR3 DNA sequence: TGTGCCAGCAGTCGAGGGGACTCGCTGGGCTATGGCTACACCTTC.

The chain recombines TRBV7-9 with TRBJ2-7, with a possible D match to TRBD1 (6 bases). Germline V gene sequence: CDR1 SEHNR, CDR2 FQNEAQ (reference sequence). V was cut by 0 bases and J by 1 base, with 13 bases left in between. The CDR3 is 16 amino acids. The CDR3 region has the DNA TGTGCCAGCAGCTTAGCGCCGGGACACAATTCCTACGAGCAGTACTTC. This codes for CASSLAPGHNSYEQYF.

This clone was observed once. The CDR3 DNA is TGTGCCAGCAGCCAAGATCACAACTCCTACGAGCAGTACTTC. It encodes CASSQDHNSYEQYF. This chain links TRBV4-2 with TRBJ2-7, with unresolved D. The V gene's germline CDR1 is LGHNA and CDR2 YNFKEQ. With 0 bases removed from V and 0 bases from J, the gap between germline ends came to 6 bases. The CDR3 sequence is 14 residues long.

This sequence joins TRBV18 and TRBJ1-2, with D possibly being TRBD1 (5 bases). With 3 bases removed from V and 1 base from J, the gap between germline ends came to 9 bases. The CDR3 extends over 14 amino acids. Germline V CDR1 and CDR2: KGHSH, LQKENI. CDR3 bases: TGTGCCAGCTCACCCAGGGATTTTAACTATGGCTACACCTTC. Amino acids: CASSPRDFNYGYTF.

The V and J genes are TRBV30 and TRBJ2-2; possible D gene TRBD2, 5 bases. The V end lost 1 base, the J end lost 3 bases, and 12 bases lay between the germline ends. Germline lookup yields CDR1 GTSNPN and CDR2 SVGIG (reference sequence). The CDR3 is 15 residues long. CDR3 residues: CAWSGDGIDTGELFF. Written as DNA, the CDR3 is TGTGCCTGGAGTGGAGACGGGATAGACACCGGGGAGCTGTTTTTT.